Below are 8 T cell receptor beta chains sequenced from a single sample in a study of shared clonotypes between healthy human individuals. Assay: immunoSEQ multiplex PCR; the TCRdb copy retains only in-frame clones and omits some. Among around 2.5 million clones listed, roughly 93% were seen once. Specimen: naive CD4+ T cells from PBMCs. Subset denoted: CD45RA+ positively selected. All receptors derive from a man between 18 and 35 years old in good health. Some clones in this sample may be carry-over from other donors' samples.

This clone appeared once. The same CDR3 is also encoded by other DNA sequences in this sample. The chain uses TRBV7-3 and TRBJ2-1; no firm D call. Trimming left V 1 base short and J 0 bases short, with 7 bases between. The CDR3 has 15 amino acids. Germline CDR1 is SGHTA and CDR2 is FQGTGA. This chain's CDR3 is CASSLSPSSYNEQFF. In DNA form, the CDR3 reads TGTGCCAGCAGCTTAAGTCCGAGCTCCTACAATGAGCAGTTCTTC.

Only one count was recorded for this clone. CDR3 residues: CASSRFGGTGYNEQFF. The DNA for the CDR3 is TGTGCCAGCAGCCGCTTTGGCGGGACAGGTTACAATGAGCAGTTCTTC. V and J are TRBV14 and TRBJ2-1; 8 bases agree with TRBD1. V was clipped by 4 bases and J by 4 bases; unmatched bases: 9. Germline V lookup: CDR1 SGHDN, CDR2 FVKESK. CDR3 length equals 16 residues.

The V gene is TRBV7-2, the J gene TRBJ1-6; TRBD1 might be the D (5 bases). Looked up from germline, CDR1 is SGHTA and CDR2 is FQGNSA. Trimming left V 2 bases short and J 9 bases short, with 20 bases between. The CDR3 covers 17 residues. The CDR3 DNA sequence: TGTGCCAGCAGCTTAATGGAAGACGGAAGGGGTAGTTCACCCCTCCACTTT. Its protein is CASSLMEDGRGSSPLHF.

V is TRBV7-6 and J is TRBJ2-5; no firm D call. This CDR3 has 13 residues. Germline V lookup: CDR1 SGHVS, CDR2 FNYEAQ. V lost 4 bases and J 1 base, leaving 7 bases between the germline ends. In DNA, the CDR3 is TGTGCCAGCAGCTCGGACCTCCAAGAGACCCAGTACTTC. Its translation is CASSSDLQETQYF. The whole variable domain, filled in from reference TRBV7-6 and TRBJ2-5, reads GAGVSQSPRYKVTKRGQDVALRCDPISGHVSLYWYRQALGQGPEFLTYFNYEAQQDKSGLPNDRFSAERPEGSISTLTIQRTEQRDSAMYRCASSSDLQETQYFGPGTRLLVL.

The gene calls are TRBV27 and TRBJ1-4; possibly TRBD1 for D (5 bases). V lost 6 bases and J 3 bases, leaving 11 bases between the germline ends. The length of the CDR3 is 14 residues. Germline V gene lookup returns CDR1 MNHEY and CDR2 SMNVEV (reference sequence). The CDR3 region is CASSRGGANEKLFF. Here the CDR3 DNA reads TGTGCCAGCAGCCGGGGGGGGGCTAATGAAAAACTGTTTTTT.

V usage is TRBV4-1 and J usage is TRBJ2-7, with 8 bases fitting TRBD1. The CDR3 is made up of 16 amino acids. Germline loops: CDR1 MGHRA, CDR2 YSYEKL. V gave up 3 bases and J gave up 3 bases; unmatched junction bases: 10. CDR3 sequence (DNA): TGCGCCAGCAGCCACCCACCTCGTACAGGGGGCTACGAGCAGTACTTC. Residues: CASSHPPRTGGYEQYF.

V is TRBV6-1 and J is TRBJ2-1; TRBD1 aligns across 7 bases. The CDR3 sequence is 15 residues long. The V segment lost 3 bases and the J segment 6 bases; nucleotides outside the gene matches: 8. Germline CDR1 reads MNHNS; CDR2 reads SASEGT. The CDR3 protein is CASSDDRVSTNEQFF. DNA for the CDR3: TGTGCCAGCAGTGACGACAGGGTTTCGACCAATGAGCAGTTCTTC.

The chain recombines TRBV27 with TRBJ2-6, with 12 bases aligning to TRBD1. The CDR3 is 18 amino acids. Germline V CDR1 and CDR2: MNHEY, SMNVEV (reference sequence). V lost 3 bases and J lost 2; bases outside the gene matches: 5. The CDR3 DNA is TGTGCCAGCAGTTTCCGGGACAGGGGGCAAACTGGGGCCAACGTCCTGACTTTC. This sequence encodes CASSFRDRGQTGANVLTF.